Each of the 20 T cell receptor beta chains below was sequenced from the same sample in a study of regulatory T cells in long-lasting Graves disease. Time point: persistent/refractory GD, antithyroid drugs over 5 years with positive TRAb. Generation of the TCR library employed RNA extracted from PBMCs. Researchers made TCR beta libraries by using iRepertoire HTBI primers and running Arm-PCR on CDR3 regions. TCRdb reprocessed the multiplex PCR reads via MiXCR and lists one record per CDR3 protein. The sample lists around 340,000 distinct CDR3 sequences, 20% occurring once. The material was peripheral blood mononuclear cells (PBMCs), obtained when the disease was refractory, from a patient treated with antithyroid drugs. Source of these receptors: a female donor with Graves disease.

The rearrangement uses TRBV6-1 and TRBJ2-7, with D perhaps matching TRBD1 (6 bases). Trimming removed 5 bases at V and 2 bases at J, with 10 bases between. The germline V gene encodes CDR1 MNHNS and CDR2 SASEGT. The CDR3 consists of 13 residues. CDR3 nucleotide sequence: TGTGCCAGCAGTAGGGGACACACCTACGAGCAGTACTTC. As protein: CASSRGHTYEQYF.

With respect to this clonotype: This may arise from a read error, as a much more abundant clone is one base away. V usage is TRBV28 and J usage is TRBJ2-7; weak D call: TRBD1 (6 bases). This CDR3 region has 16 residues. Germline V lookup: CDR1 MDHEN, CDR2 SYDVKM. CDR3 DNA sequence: TGTGCCAGCAGTCTCGCGGACAAGGGGGACATCTACGAGCAGCACTTC. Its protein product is CASSLADKGDIYEQHF.

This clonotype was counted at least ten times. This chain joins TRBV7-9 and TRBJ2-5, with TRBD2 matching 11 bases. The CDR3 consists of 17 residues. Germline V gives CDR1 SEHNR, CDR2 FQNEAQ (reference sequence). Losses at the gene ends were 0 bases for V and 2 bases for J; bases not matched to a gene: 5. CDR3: CASSLALAGGWQETQYF. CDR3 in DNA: TGTGCCAGCAGCTTAGCCCTAGCGGGGGGTTGGCAAGAGACCCAGTACTTC.

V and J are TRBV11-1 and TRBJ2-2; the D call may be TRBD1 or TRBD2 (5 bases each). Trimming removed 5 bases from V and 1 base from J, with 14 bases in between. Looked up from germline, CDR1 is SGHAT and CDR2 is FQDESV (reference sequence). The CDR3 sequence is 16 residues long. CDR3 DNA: TGTGCCAGCAGCAAATTCGGGGACGAGAACACCGGGGAGCTGTTTTTT. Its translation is CASSKFGDENTGELFF.

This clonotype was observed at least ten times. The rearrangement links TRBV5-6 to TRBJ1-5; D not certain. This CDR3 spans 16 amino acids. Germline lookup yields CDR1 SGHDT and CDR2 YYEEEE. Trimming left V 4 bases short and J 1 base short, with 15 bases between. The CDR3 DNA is TGTGCCAGCAGCCCCTTGTTTTTGGAGAGCAATCAGCCCCAGCATTTT. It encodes CASSPLFLESNQPQHF.

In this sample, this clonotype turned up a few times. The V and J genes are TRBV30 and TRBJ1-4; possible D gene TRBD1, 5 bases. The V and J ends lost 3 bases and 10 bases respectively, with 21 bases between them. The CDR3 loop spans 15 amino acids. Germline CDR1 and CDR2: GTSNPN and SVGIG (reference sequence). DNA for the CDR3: TGTGCCTGGAGCGCGCTGACCCTCCGGAGGGGAAAACTGTTTTTT. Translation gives CAWSALTLRRGKLFF. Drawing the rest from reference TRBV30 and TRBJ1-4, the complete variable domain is SQTIHQWPATLVQPVGSPLSLECTVEGTSNPNLYWYRQAAGRGLQLLFYSVGIGQISSEVPQNLSASRPQDRQFILSSKKLLLSDSGFYLCAWSALTLRRGKLFFGSGTQLSVL.

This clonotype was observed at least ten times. CDR3 sequence (DNA): TGTGCCAGCAGCCTCGGAGGGGCTCAGCCCCAGCATTTT. Its protein product is CASSLGGAQPQHF. The chain has TRBV7-3 and TRBJ1-5; D is possibly TRBD1 (5 bases). Germline V CDR1 and CDR2: SGHTA, FQGTGA. The CDR3 is 13 amino acids. Trimming removed 5 bases at V and 6 bases at J, with 11 bases between.

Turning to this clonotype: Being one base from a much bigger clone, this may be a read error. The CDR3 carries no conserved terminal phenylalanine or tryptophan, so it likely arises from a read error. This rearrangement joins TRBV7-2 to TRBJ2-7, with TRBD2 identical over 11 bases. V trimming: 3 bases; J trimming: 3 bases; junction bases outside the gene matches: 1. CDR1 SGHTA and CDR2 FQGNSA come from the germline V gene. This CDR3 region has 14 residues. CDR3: CASSFTSGSYEQYL. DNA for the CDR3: TGTGCCAGCAGCTTCACTAGCGGGAGCTACGAGCAGTACCTC.

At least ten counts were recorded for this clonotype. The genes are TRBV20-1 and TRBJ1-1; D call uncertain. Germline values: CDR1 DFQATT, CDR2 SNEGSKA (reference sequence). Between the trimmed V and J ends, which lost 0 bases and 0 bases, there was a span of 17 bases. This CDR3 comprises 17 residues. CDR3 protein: CSARDRSSWPVNTEAFF. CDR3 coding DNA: TGCAGTGCTAGAGATAGATCCTCCTGGCCAGTGAACACTGAAGCTTTCTTT.

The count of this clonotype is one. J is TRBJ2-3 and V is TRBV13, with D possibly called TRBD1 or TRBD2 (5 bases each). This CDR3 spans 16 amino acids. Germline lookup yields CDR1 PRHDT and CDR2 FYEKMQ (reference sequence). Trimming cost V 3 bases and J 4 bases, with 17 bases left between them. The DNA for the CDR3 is TGTGCCAGCAGCTTCCTCTTTGGGGGAAGCCCAGATACGCAGTATTTT. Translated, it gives CASSFLFGGSPDTQYF.

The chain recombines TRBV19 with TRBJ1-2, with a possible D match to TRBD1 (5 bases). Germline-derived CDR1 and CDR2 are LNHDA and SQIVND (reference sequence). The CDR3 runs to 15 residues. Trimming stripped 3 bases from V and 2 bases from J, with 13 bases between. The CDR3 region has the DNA TGTGCCAGTAGTATCCTGACAGTTGGGAACTATGGCTACACCTTC. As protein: CASSILTVGNYGYTF.

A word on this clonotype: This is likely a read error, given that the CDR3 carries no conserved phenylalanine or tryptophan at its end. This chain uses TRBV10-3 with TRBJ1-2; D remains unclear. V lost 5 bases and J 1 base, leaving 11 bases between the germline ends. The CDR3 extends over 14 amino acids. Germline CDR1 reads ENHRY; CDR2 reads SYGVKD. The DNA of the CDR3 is TGTGCCATCAGTCCCCGGACGGATAACTATGGCTACACCTAC. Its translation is CAISPRTDNYGYTY.

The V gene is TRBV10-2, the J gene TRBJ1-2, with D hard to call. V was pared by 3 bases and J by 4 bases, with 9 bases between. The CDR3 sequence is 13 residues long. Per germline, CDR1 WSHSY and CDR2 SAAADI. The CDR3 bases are TGCGCCAGCAGTGACGGACCGCTCTATGGCTACACCTTC. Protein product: CASSDGPLYGYTF.

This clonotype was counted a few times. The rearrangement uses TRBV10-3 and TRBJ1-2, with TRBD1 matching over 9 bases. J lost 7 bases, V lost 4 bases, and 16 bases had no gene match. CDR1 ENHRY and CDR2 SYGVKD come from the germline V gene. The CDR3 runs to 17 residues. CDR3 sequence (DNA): TGTGCCATCAGTGTTCAAAAGGGGACAGGGTTACAAGTTGGCTACACCTTC. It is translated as CAISVQKGTGLQVGYTF.

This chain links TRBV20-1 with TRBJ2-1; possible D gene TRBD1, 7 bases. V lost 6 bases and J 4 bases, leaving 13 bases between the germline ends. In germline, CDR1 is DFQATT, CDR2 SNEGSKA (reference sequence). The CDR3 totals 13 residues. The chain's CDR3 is CSATTGTYNEQFF. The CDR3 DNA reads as TGCAGTGCCACGACAGGGACTTACAATGAGCAGTTCTTC.

Here the CDR3 reads CASSLRERGNEQFF. For the CDR3, the DNA is TGTGCCAGCAGTTTACGAGAGAGGGGTAATGAGCAGTTCTTC. J is TRBJ2-1 and V is TRBV27; D possibly matches TRBD1 or TRBD2 (5 bases each). This CDR3 region has 14 residues. The germline V and J ends were trimmed by 2 bases and 7 bases, with 12 bases remaining between them. Germline V gives CDR1 MNHEY, CDR2 SMNVEV (reference sequence).

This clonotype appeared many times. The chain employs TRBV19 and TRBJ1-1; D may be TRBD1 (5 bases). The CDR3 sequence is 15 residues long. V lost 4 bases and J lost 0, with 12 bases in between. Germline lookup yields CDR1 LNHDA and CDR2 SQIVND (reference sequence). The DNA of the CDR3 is TGTGCCAGTAGTAGACAGTCCCACATGAACACTGAAGCTTTCTTT. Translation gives CASSRQSHMNTEAFF.

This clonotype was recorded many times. This CDR3 reads CASSFGIRNTEAFF. In DNA, the CDR3 is TGTGCCAGCAGTTTTGGGATTAGGAACACTGAAGCTTTCTTT. The chain recombines TRBV12-3 or TRBV12-4 with TRBJ1-1; no clear D. This CDR3 is built from 14 residues. The germline V and J ends were trimmed by 3 bases and 1 base, with 9 bases remaining between them.

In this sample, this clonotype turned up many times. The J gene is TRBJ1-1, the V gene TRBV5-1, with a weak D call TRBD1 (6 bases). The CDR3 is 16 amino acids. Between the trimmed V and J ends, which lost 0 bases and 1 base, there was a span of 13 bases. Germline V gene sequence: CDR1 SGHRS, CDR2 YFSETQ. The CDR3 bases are TGCGCCAGCAGCTTGGTTCCGGACAGCAAGAACACTGAAGCTTTCTTT. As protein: CASSLVPDSKNTEAFF.

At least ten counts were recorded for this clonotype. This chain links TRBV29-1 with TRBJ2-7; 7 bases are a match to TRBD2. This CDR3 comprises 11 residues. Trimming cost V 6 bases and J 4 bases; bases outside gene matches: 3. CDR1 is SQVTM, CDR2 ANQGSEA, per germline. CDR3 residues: CSVDSGYEQYF. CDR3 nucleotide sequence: TGCAGCGTGGATAGCGGGTACGAGCAGTACTTC.